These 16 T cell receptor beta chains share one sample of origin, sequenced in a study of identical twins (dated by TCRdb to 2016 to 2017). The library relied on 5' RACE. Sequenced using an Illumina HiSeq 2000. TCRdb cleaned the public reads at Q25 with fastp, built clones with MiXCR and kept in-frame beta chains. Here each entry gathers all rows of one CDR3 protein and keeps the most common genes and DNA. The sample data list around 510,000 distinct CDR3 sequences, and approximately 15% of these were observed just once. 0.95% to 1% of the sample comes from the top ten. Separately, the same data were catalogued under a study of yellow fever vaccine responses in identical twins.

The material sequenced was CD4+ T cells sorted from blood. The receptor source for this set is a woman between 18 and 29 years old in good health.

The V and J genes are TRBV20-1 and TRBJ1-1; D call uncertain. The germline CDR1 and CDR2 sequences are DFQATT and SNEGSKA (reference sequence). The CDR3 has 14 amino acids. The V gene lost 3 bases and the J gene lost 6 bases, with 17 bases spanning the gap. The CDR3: CSARRGEGNSEAFF. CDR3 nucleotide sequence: TGCAGTGCTAGGCGTGGGGAGGGCAACTCTGAAGCTTTCTTT.

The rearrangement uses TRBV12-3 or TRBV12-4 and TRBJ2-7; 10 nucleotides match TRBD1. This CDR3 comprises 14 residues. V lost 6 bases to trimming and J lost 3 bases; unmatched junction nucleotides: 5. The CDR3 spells CASRGGQGDYEQYF. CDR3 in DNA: TGTGCCAGCAGGGGAGGACAGGGGGACTACGAGCAGTACTTC.

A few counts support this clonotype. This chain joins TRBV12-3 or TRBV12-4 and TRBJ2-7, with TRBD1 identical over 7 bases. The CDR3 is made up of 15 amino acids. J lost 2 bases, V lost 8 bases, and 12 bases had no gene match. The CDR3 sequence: CASRTSGTVTYEQYF. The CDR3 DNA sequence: TGTGCCAGCCGTACCTCGGGGACAGTCACCTACGAGCAGTACTTC.

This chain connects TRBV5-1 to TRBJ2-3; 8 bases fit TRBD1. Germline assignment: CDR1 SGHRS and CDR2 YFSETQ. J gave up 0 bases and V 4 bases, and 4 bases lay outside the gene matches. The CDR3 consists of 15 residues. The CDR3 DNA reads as TGCGCCAGCAGCCTATACAGGGGGAGCACAGATACGCAGTATTTT. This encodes CASSLYRGSTDTQYF.

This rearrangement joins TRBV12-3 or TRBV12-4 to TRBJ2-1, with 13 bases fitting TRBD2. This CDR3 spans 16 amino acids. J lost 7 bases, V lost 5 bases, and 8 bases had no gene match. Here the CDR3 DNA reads TGTGCCAGCAGTCCGTTACCGGGACTAGCGGGAAATGAGCAGTTCTTC. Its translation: CASSPLPGLAGNEQFF.

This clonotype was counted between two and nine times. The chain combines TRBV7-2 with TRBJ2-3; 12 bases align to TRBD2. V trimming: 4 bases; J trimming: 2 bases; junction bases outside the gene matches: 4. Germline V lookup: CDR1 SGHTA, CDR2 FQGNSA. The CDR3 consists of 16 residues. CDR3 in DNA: TGTGCCAGCAGCTATGGACTAGCGGGATCCACAGATACGCAGTATTTT. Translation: CASSYGLAGSTDTQYF.

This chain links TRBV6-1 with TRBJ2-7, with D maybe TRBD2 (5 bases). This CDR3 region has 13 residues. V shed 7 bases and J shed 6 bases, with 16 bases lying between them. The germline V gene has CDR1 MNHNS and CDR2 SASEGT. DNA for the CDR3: TGTGCCAGCACCCCGCGGGCCACCTTCGAGCAGTACTTC. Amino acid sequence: CASTPRATFEQYF.

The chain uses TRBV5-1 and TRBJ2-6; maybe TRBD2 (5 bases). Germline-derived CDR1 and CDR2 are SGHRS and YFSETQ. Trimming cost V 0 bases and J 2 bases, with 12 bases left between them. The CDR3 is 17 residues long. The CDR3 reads CASSLGPQEAGANVLTF. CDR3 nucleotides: TGCGCCAGCAGCTTGGGCCCTCAGGAGGCTGGGGCCAACGTCCTGACTTTC. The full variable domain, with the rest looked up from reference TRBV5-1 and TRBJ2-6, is KAGVTQTPRYLIKTRGQQVTLSCSPISGHRSVSWYQQTPGQGLQFLFEYFSETQRNKGNFPGRFSGRQFSNSRSEMNVSTLELGDSALYLCASSLGPQEAGANVLTFGAGSRLTVL.

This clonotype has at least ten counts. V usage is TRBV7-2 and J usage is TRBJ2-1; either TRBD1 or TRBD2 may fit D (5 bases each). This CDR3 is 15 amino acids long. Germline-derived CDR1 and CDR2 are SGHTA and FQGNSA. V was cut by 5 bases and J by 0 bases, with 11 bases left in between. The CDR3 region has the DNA TGTGCCAGCAGCCCGGGGCGTGCCTCCTACAATGAGCAGTTCTTC. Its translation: CASSPGRASYNEQFF.

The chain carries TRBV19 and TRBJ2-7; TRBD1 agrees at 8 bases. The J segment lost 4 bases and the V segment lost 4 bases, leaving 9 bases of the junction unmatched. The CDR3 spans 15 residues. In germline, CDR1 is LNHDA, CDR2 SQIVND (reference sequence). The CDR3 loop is CASSTPGQGRYEQYF. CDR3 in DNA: TGTGCCAGTAGTACCCCAGGACAGGGACGGTACGAGCAGTACTTC.

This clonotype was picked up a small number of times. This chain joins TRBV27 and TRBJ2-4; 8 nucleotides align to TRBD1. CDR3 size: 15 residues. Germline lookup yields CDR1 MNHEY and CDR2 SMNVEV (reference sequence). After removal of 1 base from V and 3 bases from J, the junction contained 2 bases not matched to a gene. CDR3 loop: CASSLFTGGKNIQYF. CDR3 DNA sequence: TGTGCCAGCAGTTTATTCACAGGGGGCAAAAACATTCAGTACTTC.

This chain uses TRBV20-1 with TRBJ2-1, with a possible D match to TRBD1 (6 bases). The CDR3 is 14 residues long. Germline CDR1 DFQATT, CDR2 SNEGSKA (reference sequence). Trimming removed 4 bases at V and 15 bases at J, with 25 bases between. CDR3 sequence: CSATLTQGRVDRFF. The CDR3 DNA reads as TGCAGTGCTACACTCACCCAGGGGCGGGTAGATCGGTTCTTC.

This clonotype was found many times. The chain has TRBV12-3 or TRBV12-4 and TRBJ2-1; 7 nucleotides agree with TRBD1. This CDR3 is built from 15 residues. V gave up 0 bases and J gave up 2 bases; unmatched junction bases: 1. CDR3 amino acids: CASSLAQGPYNEQFF. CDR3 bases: TGTGCCAGCAGTTTAGCACAGGGGCCCTACAATGAGCAGTTCTTC.

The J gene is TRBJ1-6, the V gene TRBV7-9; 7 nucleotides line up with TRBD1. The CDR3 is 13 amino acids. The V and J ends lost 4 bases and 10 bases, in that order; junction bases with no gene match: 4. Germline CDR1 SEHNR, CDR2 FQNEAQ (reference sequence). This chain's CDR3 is CASSSRGLSPLHF. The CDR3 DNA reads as TGTGCCAGCAGCTCGAGGGGGCTATCACCCCTCCACTTT.

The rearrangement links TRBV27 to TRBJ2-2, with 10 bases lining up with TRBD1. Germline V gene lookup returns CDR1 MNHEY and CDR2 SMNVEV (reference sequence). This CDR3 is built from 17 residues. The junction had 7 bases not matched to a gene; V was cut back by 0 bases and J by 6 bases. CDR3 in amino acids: CASSLSVGDRGPGELFF. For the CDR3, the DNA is TGTGCCAGCAGTTTATCCGTCGGGGACAGGGGCCCCGGGGAGCTGTTTTTT.

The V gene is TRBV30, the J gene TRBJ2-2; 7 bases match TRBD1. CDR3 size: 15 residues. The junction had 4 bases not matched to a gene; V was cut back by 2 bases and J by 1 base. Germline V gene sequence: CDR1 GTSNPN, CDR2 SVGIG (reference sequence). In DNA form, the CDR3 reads TGTGCCTGGAGTAGACAGGGTGTGAACACCGGGGAGCTGTTTTTT. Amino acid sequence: CAWSRQGVNTGELFF.